This T cell receptor beta chain was retrieved from a study of blood T cell repertoires in COVID-19. The method was immunoSEQ multiplex PCR; TCRdb's version includes in-frame clones alone and lacks a portion of them. The sample shows 150,000 to 200,000 clones, around 80% of them seen only once. One Seattle source followed patients from active infection through their disease course. Germline lookup yields CDR1 LGHDT and CDR2 YNNKEL (reference sequence). The CDR3 totals 13 residues. V dropped 2 bases and J dropped 6 bases, with 11 bases sitting between them. The chain carries TRBV3-1 (or the pseudogene TRBV3-2) and TRBJ2-7; TRBD2 might be the D (5 bases). The receptor's source is a woman aged 80 or over with COVID-19, enrolled during active disease. The source material was peripheral blood. DNA for the CDR3: TGTGCCAGCAGCCAAAGGGTCCGGGGCGAGCAGTACTTC. Residues: CASSQRVRGEQYF.